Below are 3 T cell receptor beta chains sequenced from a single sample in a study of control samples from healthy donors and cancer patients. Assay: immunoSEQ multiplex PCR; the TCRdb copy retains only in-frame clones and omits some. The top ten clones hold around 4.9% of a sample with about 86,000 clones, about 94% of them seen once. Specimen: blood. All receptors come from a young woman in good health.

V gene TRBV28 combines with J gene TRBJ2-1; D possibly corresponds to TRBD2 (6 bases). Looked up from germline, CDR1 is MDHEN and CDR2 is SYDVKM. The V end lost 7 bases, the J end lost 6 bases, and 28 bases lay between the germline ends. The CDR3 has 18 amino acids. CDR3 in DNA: TGTGCCAGCACAAAAAAGGGGCCCAGGGACTTCCCGTTCAATGAGCAGTTCTTC. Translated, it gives CASTKKGPRDFPFNEQFF.

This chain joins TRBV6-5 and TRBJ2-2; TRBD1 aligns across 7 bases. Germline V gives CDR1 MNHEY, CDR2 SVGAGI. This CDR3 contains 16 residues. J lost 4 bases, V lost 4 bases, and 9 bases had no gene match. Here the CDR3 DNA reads TGTGCCAGCAGTTTCGGTTGGACAGGAGGCACCGGGGAGCTGTTTTTT. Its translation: CASSFGWTGGTGELFF.

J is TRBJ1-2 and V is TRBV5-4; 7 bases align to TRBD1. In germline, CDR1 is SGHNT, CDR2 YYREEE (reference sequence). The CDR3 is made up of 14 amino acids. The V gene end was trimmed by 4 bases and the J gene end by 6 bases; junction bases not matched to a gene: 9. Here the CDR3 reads CASSLPTGDHGYTF. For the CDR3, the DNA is TGTGCCAGCAGCCTCCCTACAGGGGACCATGGCTACACCTTC.